Following are 28 T cell receptor beta chains from one sample sequenced in a study (dated by TCRdb to about 2015). Cells that were CD4+CD25+CD127-/low were the ones isolated as Tregs. To prepare the library, 5' RACE was applied. Sequencing took place on an Illumina MiSeq. The public reads were reanalyzed by TCRdb: fastp trimming at Q25, MiXCR alignment, in-frame beta chains only. CDR3 protein sequences are deduplicated, and each keeps its most common genes and DNA. The sample data list about 32,000 distinct CDR3 sequences, and roughly 27% of these were observed just once. The top ten clonotypes cover 2% to 2.5% of the sample. Sequencing was done on a sample of tumor-infiltrating Tregs sorted from the breast tumor. The receptor set was obtained from a female donor with breast cancer.

Points on this clonotype: The conserved final phenylalanine or tryptophan is absent from the CDR3, which likely points to a read error. The gene calls are TRBV6-5 and TRBJ1-1, with 8 bases aligning to TRBD1. Unmatched junction bases numbered 6, after V lost 5 bases and J lost 4 bases. The length of the CDR3 is 14 residues. Germline V lookup: CDR1 MNHEY, CDR2 SVGAGI. The CDR3 region is CASSAWTGSTEAFI. The CDR3, as DNA: TGTGCCAGCAGTGCATGGACAGGGAGCACTGAAGCTTTCATT.

This clonotype has only a few counts. The chain is built from TRBV5-4 and TRBJ2-3, with 9 positions matching TRBD2. Germline CDR1 is SGHNT and CDR2 is YYREEE (reference sequence). The CDR3 is 16 residues long. The trim removed 2 bases at V and 4 bases at J, leaving 8 bases unmatched. DNA of the CDR3: TGTGCCAGCAGCTTCCGGGGTGCGGGAGGGCCAGATACGCAGTATTTT. Amino acid sequence: CASSFRGAGGPDTQYF.

Comment on this clonotype: At one of its ends the junction is not consistent with the germline gene, which may arise from a read error. The V gene is TRBV29-1, the J gene TRBJ1-1; D is unclear. The CDR3 length is 12 residues. Germline CDR1 is SQVTM and CDR2 is ANQGSEA. This CDR3 is CSVSRTNTEALF. CDR3 nucleotides: TGCAGCGTTAGTAGGACGAACACTGAAGCTCTCTTT.

On this clonotype: A much larger clone lies one base from this, so it may be a read error. This chain uses TRBV20-1 with TRBJ2-1; 7 nucleotides agree with TRBD2. Looked up from germline, CDR1 is DFQATT and CDR2 is SNEGSKA (reference sequence). The CDR3 runs 15 residues. With 1 base clipped from V and 8 bases from J, the junction kept 11 bases outside the gene matches. The CDR3 reads CSARVWEGLGDEQFF. The CDR3 region has the DNA TGCAGTGCTAGAGTGTGGGAGGGCCTTGGCGATGAGCAGTTCTTC.

This clonotype was counted ten times or more. The chain employs TRBV7-9 and TRBJ2-1; D might be TRBD2 (5 bases). The CDR3 has 15 residues. Germline CDR1 reads SEHNR; CDR2 reads FQNEAQ (reference sequence). Trimming took off 1 base at V and 2 bases at J, with 9 bases between the two ends. The chain's CDR3 is CASSLVAGAYNEQFF. CDR3 DNA sequence: TGTGCCAGCAGCTTAGTGGCCGGGGCCTACAATGAGCAGTTCTTC.

The J gene is TRBJ2-1, the V gene TRBV3-1; 7 bases agree with TRBD2. Germline CDR1 and CDR2: LGHDT and YNNKEL (reference sequence). The CDR3 is 14 residues long. Trimming removed 5 bases from V and 8 bases from J; junction bases left unmatched: 9. CDR3 region: CASSTGTILHEQFF. CDR3 bases: TGTGCCAGCAGCACCGGGACTATCCTCCATGAGCAGTTCTTC.

This clonotype occurred many times. The genes are TRBV20-1 and TRBJ1-5; TRBD1 matches at 10 bases. Germline CDR1 DFQATT, CDR2 SNEGSKA (reference sequence). The CDR3 is made up of 15 amino acids. After removal of 3 bases from V and 3 bases from J, the junction contained 5 bases not matched to a gene. The CDR3 loop is CSASAGTGVNQPQHF. The CDR3, as DNA: TGCAGTGCTAGTGCCGGGACAGGGGTCAATCAGCCCCAGCATTTT.

This clonotype was observed many times. V is TRBV4-1 and J is TRBJ1-5, with 10 bases aligning to TRBD1. Trimming cost V 3 bases and J 5 bases; bases outside gene matches: 7. Germline V CDR1 and CDR2: MGHRA, YSYEKL. The CDR3 sequence is 16 residues long. DNA for the CDR3: TGCGCCAGCAGCCACCAGGACAGGGGGAGGGATCAGCCCCAGCATTTT. Translating gives CASSHQDRGRDQPQHF.

This clonotype was detected ten times or more. The rearrangement joins TRBV5-1 to TRBJ2-7; maybe TRBD2 (6 bases). Trimming pared 4 bases from V and 1 base from J, leaving 15 bases between. The germline V gene encodes CDR1 SGHRS and CDR2 YFSETQ. This CDR3 spans 15 amino acids. CDR3 DNA: TGCGCCAGCAGCGGCGGGACGGTGATTTCCTACGAGCAGTACTTC. It codes for CASSGGTVISYEQYF.

This chain links TRBV6-5 with TRBJ2-1; D is perhaps TRBD1 or TRBD2 (7 bases each). V was clipped by 6 bases and J by 9 bases, with 12 bases between them. The CDR3 length is 12 residues. The germline V gene encodes CDR1 MNHEY and CDR2 SVGAGI. The CDR3 DNA reads as TGTGCCAGCAGGACAGGGAGGGGTGAGCAGTTCTTC. Translating it yields CASRTGRGEQFF.

This clonotype was seen at least ten times. This chain joins TRBV7-6 and TRBJ2-7; D remains unclear. Trimming removed 1 base from V and 6 bases from J, with 13 bases in between. CDR3 length: 14 residues. CDR1 is SGHVS and CDR2 is FNYEAQ in the germline V gene. CDR3 amino acids: CASSLGNSPSEQYF. CDR3 nucleotides: TGTGCCAGCAGCTTAGGGAATAGCCCTTCCGAGCAGTACTTC.

The chain employs TRBV5-1 and TRBJ1-6, with D possibly being TRBD1 (5 bases). V was pared by 0 bases and J by 10 bases, with 14 bases between. The CDR3 runs to 15 residues. Germline V gives CDR1 SGHRS, CDR2 YFSETQ. The CDR3 reads CASSLGDLRGSPLHF. CDR3 coding DNA: TGCGCCAGCAGCTTGGGGGACCTGAGGGGCTCACCCCTCCACTTT.

About this clonotype itself: Just one base apart from a much larger clone, this may be a read error. The CDR3, as DNA: TGTGCCAGCAATTCGGGTGCGGGATTATACAATGAGCAGTTCTTC. Protein: CASNSGAGLYNEQFF. The chain has TRBV2 and TRBJ2-1; D may be TRBD2 (6 bases). The V end was cut by 7 bases, the J end by 4 bases, with 17 bases between. Germline loops: CDR1 SNHLY, CDR2 FYNNEI. The CDR3 is 15 residues long.

In its sample, this clonotype is medium-sized (0.01 to 0.1%). J is TRBJ2-1 and V is TRBV4-2; 8 nucleotides line up with TRBD2. Germline values: CDR1 LGHNA, CDR2 YNFKEQ. CDR3 size: 17 residues. Trimming took 5 bases from V and 1 from J; bases not matched to a gene: 10. The CDR3 DNA reads TGTGCCAGCAGCTCCTCGACTAGCGCCCTATCCTACAATGAGCAGTTCTTC. Translated, it gives CASSSSTSALSYNEQFF.

The sample holds many counts of this clonotype. This sequence joins TRBV10-3 and TRBJ1-1; a weak D match, TRBD1 (6 bases). V was cut by 5 bases and J by 4 bases, with 11 bases left in between. The CDR3 runs 13 residues. In germline, CDR1 is ENHRY, CDR2 SYGVKD. The CDR3 DNA reads TGTGCCATCAGTCGGGGGCCGGGCACTGAAGCTTTCTTT. Its protein product is CAISRGPGTEAFF.

Note on this clonotype: A much larger clone is a single base away; this may be a read error. The rearrangement joins TRBV25-1 to TRBJ2-3; the D is unclear. Germline V lookup: CDR1 MGHDK, CDR2 SYGVNS. The CDR3 sequence is 17 residues long. V was cut by 4 bases and J by 1 base, with 18 bases left in between. DNA of the CDR3: TGTGCCAGCAGTGCAACGGCTAGTGGTAAGGGCACAGATACGCAGTATTTT. Protein sequence: CASSATASGKGTDTQYF.

The table lists this clonotype with many counts. The chain couples TRBV29-1 to TRBJ1-1, with D tentatively TRBD1 (5 bases). V lost 1 base and J lost 1, with 10 bases in between. This CDR3 contains 14 residues. Per germline, CDR1 SQVTM and CDR2 ANQGSEA. The CDR3 DNA reads TGCAGCGTTGAAGCCCGGGGGGGGAACACTGAAGCTTTCTTT. This translates into CSVEARGGNTEAFF.

About this clonotype: This may arise from a read error, as a much more abundant clone is one base away. The V and J genes are TRBV20-1 and TRBJ2-7, with D possibly being TRBD1 or TRBD2 (5 bases each). The germline CDR1 and CDR2 sequences are DFQATT and SNEGSKA (reference sequence). This CDR3 has 13 residues. The CDR3 bases are TGCAGTGCTAGTTGGGACGCTTCCTACGGGCAGTACTTC. It is translated as CSASWDASYGQYF.

In the case of this clonotype: It may be a read error: a sequence one base away is much more abundant. The chain employs TRBV7-3 and TRBJ2-7; D is possibly TRBD1 (6 bases). Germline lookup yields CDR1 SGHTA and CDR2 FQGTGA. CDR3 size: 12 residues. Trimming stripped 5 bases from V and 6 bases from J, with 11 bases between. The CDR3 DNA reads TGTGCCAGCAGCCCCCAAGGGGGCGAGCAGTACTTC. Translation gives CASSPQGGEQYF.

The chain joins TRBV11-3 to TRBJ2-1, with 9 bases identical to TRBD1. Germline-derived CDR1 and CDR2 are SGHNT and YENEEA. Unmatched junction bases numbered 11, after V lost 2 bases and J lost 9 bases. The CDR3 sequence is 16 residues long. CDR3 nucleotide sequence: TGTGCCAGCAGCTTAAGGTCCGGGACAGGGCGCGGTGAGCAGTTCTTC. The encoded protein is CASSLRSGTGRGEQFF.

This clonotype was picked up a small number of times. A much larger clone sits a single nucleotide away, making a read error possible. CDR3 region: CASSLLGEANEELFF. The CDR3, as DNA: TGCGCCAGCAGCTTGCTCGGGGAGGCTAATGAAGAACTGTTTTTT. The chain couples TRBV5-1 to TRBJ1-4, with D unclear. Germline values: CDR1 SGHRS, CDR2 YFSETQ. CDR3 length: 15 amino acids.

To note about this clonotype: Compared with germline, one end of the junction differs, possibly owing to a read error. The V gene is TRBV6-5, the J gene TRBJ2-7; 8 bases align to TRBD2. CDR1 and CDR2 (germline): MNHEY, SVGAGI. There are 14 residues in the CDR3. The CDR3: CASSLGAGAYGQYF. DNA for the CDR3: TGTGCCAGCAGTTTAGGAGCGGGAGCCTACGGGCAGTACTTC.

In this sample, this clonotype is medium-sized. CDR3: CASSSGLASYEQFF. The CDR3 bases are TGTGCCAGCAGCTCGGGACTAGCGAGCTATGAGCAGTTCTTC. The rearrangement uses TRBV7-8 and TRBJ2-1, with 10 bases aligning to TRBD2. Germline V CDR1 and CDR2: SGHVS, FQNEAQ. The V segment lost 4 bases and the J segment 8 bases; nucleotides outside the gene matches: 5. CDR3 length: 14 residues.

Points on this clonotype: This sequence may be a read error, since a much larger clone differs from it by one base. The CDR3 DNA is TGTGCCAGCAATGGAGTGGGACGGTTGAACACTGAAGCTTTCTTT. This sequence encodes CASNGVGRLNTEAFF. The genes are TRBV25-1 and TRBJ1-1; D may be TRBD1 (5 bases). The CDR3 runs to 15 residues. From germline, CDR1 is MGHDK and CDR2 SYGVNS. V shed 7 bases and J shed 0 bases, with 15 bases lying between them.

This clonotype has ten or more counts. This sequence joins TRBV29-1 and TRBJ2-1, with D perhaps given as TRBD1 or TRBD2 (6 bases each). V was cut by 3 bases and J by 0 bases, with 12 bases left in between. CDR1 is SQVTM, CDR2 ANQGSEA, per germline. This CDR3 region has 15 residues. Written as DNA, the CDR3 is TGCAGCGTTGAGGGGGGCCTAAGCTCCTACAATGAGCAGTTCTTC. Translated: CSVEGGLSSYNEQFF.

This clonotype was found many times. The V and J genes are TRBV6-5 and TRBJ1-2; D possibly corresponds to TRBD1 (6 bases). The CDR3 is 17 amino acids. The germline CDR1 and CDR2 sequences are MNHEY and SVGAGI. Trimming removed 0 bases at V and 5 bases at J, with 19 bases between. The chain's CDR3 is CASSYSGVGGLEYGYTF. The CDR3 nucleotides read TGTGCCAGCAGTTACTCCGGCGTAGGGGGATTGGAGTATGGCTACACCTTC.

The sample holds many counts of this clonotype. Here the CDR3 DNA reads TGTGCCAGTAGTATCCCTCGACTAGCGGGAGGGCATGAGCAGTTCTTC. Protein product: CASSIPRLAGGHEQFF. V gene TRBV19 combines with J gene TRBJ2-1; 14 bases align to TRBD2. The CDR3 has 16 amino acids. J lost 8 bases, V lost 3 bases, and 6 bases had no gene match. The germline gives CDR1 LNHDA, CDR2 SQIVND (reference sequence).

With respect to this clonotype: This CDR3 fails to terminate in the conserved phenylalanine or tryptophan, so it likely reflects a read error. The chain employs TRBV7-2 and TRBJ2-3, with TRBD2 identical over 7 bases. J was trimmed by 3 bases and V by 2 bases; bases with no gene match: 8. The germline V gene has CDR1 SGHTA and CDR2 FQGNSA. This CDR3 comprises 16 residues. The CDR3 sequence: CTSSLTAGPPTDTQYC. In DNA form, the CDR3 reads TGTACCAGCAGCTTAACAGCGGGGCCCCCTACAGATACGCAGTATTGT.